This T cell receptor (beta chain) was recorded in a study of CD8 T cells in Susac syndrome. The CDR3 is 13 amino acids. The germline gives CDR1 LNHDA, CDR2 SQIVND (reference sequence). V dropped 3 bases and J dropped 6; count of bases not matched to a gene: 2. RNA, at about 0.45 to 1 ug, was reverse transcribed with random hexamers. TCRdb called the immunoSEQ multiplex PCR reads again in MiXCR, with one record for every CDR3 protein. Here the sample spans 150,000 to 200,000 distinct CDR3 sequences, just over 90% being singletons. The sequenced material came from CD4+ T cells from PBMCs. This TCR was recovered from a human donor in good health. V is TRBV19 and J is TRBJ1-3, with 7 bases lining up with TRBD1. As DNA, the CDR3 is TGTGCCAGTAGTATTGACAGGGAAAACACCATATATTTT. Its protein product is CASSIDRENTIYF.